One T cell receptor beta chain is described in this entry. The antigen remains undetermined. As an off-target read in a library built for alpha chains, this beta chain has a frequency of little significance. The data originate from a study of spatial heterogeneity in lung cancer. Study-level points and caveats: Of tumor T cells, an estimated coverage of approximately 7% was reached for alpha chains and less than 15% for beta chains. Tumor mutation counts were tracked by expanded intratumoral alpha and beta TCR counts.

The germline V and J ends were trimmed by 1 base and 1 base, with 7 bases remaining between them. Germline V gives CDR1 SGHTA, CDR2 FQGTGA. This CDR3 region has 14 residues. Each TCR cDNA molecule carried a unique molecular identifier. TCRdb re-derived calls from the 5' RACE reads in MiXCR, one entry per CDR3 protein. This table has more than 1,000 distinct CDR3 sequences, roughly 17% appearing once. Time point noted: sample taken at primary tumor resection. The donor population consisted of approximately 68 patients with untreated, early-stage non-small cell lung cancer. The source was lung tumor tissue, collected at surgery. The receptor was isolated from a female donor with early-stage non-small cell lung cancer. V usage is TRBV7-3 and J usage is TRBJ2-5, with D possibly TRBD2 on 6 matching bases. The CDR3 nucleotides are TGTGCCAGCAGCTTAATGGGGGGCCAAGAGACCCAGTACTTC. Its translation is CASSLMGGQETQYF.